This T cell receptor (beta chain) came from a study of blood T cell repertoires in COVID-19. In the study overall: The samples span acute and convalescent COVID-19 from the United States, Italy and Spain. PBMCs, B-cell-depleted T cells, or T cells provided the cDNA or gDNA that made up the material.

Original data processing: By means of reference gene primer amplification, nucleated cell counts were estimated. The repertoire was sequenced with immunoSEQ multiplex PCR; TCRdb's copy has only in-frame clones and lacks some. V, J and clone size derive from that table, while D and trimming were established from the DNA sequence. Among 70,000 to 75,000 clones listed, 75% to 95% were seen once. Germline V lookup: CDR1 SQVTM, CDR2 ANQGSEA. Trimming removed 4 bases from V and 5 bases from J; junction bases left unmatched: 5. The CDR3 extends over 13 amino acids. The sequence came from a young woman with acute or convalescent COVID-19. The sequenced material came from peripheral blood. This sequence joins TRBV29-1 and TRBJ1-2; 9 nucleotides match TRBD1. The CDR3 region is CSVGDRAMYGYTF. CDR3 nucleotides: TGCAGCGTTGGGGACAGGGCAATGTATGGCTACACCTTC.